Described below is a single TCR beta chain sequence and its context. PCR involved 60 Vbeta and 13 Jbeta primers. Here immunoSEQ multiplex PCR was the method, and the copy in TCRdb shows in-frame clones only, minus some. Of some 99,000 clones in the sample, under 90% are singletons; the top ten hold under 2.5%. This sample stems from a study of cytomegalovirus exposure and HLA in healthy donors. The V gene's germline CDR1 is LNHNV and CDR2 YYDKDF (reference sequence). V lost 5 bases, J lost 4 bases, and 15 bases lay in between. The CDR3 consists of 15 residues. All the people who gave samples were healthy bone marrow donors.

The V gene is TRBV15, the J gene TRBJ1-5; D perhaps matches TRBD1 (5 bases). This TCR derives from a woman aged 30 to 39 in good health and CMV-seronegative. Sample: PBMCs. CDR3 region: CATSGPNQGNQPQHF. CDR3 coding DNA: TGTGCCACCAGCGGCCCAAATCAGGGAAATCAGCCCCAGCATTTT.